These 23 T cell receptor beta chains originate from one sample sequenced in a study of early T cells in non-severe SARS-CoV-2 infection. In TCRdb, the 5' RACE reads were re-called with MiXCR into one record per CDR3 protein. The table has roughly 47,000 distinct CDR3 sequences, roughly 6% seen once. The sample was whole blood, taken at baseline. The receptor set was obtained from an adult who was a healthcare worker with PCR-confirmed SARS-CoV-2 infection or an uninfected control (not recorded which).

This clonotype has a count of ten or more. The genes are TRBV11-2 and TRBJ2-3; D perhaps matches TRBD1 (5 bases). Germline CDR1 reads SGHAT; CDR2 reads FQNNGV. The germline V and J ends were trimmed by 5 bases and 2 bases, with 14 bases remaining between them. The CDR3 has 15 amino acids. In DNA form, the CDR3 reads TGTGCCAGCAGCCCACCAGGGCCCTACACAGATACGCAGTATTTT. Encoded protein: CASSPPGPYTDTQYF.

This clonotype was counted only a few times. The DNA of the CDR3 is TGCAGCGTTGAAGATGCGGGCACTGAAGCTTTCTTT. Its translation is CSVEDAGTEAFF. This chain joins TRBV29-1 and TRBJ1-1, with D uncertain. The germline gives CDR1 SQVTM, CDR2 ANQGSEA. V gave up 0 bases and J gave up 4 bases, with 6 bases separating them. CDR3 length: 12 amino acids.

This clonotype was seen a handful of times. V gene TRBV12-3 or TRBV12-4 combines with J gene TRBJ2-1; tentatively, D is TRBD1 (6 bases). V lost 3 bases and J 0 bases, leaving 15 bases between the germline ends. This CDR3 is built from 17 residues. CDR3 coding DNA: TGTGCCAGCAGTTTGGCGCGAGGGGGTAGCTCCTACAATGAGCAGTTCTTC. Its translation is CASSLARGGSSYNEQFF.

At least ten counts were recorded for this clonotype. The chain has TRBV11-3 and TRBJ2-7; D might be TRBD1 (5 bases). Germline CDR1 is SGHNT and CDR2 is YENEEA. The CDR3 covers 14 residues. The V end lost 2 bases, the J end lost 4 bases, and 12 bases lay between the germline ends. CDR3 nucleotide sequence: TGTGCCAGCAGCTTACGCGACAGAAAGTACGAGCAGTACTTC. Translation: CASSLRDRKYEQYF.

This clonotype has a count of ten or more. The chain joins TRBV5-6 to TRBJ2-7; 7 bases map to TRBD2. Germline loops: CDR1 SGHDT, CDR2 YYEEEE. The CDR3 is 15 amino acids. The junction had 10 bases not matched to a gene; V was cut back by 0 bases and J by 7 bases. The CDR3: CASSLALGRGSEQYF. Written as DNA, the CDR3 is TGTGCCAGCAGCTTGGCCCTCGGGCGGGGGTCTGAGCAGTACTTC.

This clonotype was seen ten or more times. V gene TRBV5-5 combines with J gene TRBJ2-7; D is perhaps TRBD1 (5 bases). CDR3 length equals 15 residues. CDR1 SGHKS and CDR2 YYEKEE come from the germline V gene (reference sequence). Trimming cost V 2 bases and J 1 base, with 13 bases left between them. CDR3 bases: TGTGCCAGCAGCTTTCCAGGGTTAGATTCCTACGAGCAGTACTTC. It yields the protein CASSFPGLDSYEQYF.

The sample holds a few counts of this clonotype. The chain recombines TRBV4-1 with TRBJ1-2, with 9 positions matching TRBD1. Germline assignment: CDR1 MGHRA and CDR2 YSYEKL. Losses at the gene ends were 0 bases for V and 4 bases for J; bases not matched to a gene: 3. The CDR3 is 15 residues long. The CDR3 DNA is TGCGCCAGCAGCCAAGATGGGACAGGGACCTATGGCTACACCTTC. Its translation: CASSQDGTGTYGYTF.

This clonotype was detected only a few times. The chain has TRBV4-3 and TRBJ2-2; TRBD2 matches at 7 bases. From germline, CDR1 is LGHNA and CDR2 YSLEER. This CDR3 is 16 amino acids long. The ends lost 1 base at V and 2 bases at J; junction bases unmatched: 4. The chain's CDR3 is CASSQGGGPNTGELFF. CDR3 in DNA: TGCGCCAGCAGCCAAGGGGGAGGGCCTAACACCGGGGAGCTGTTTTTT.

The chain is built from TRBV18 and TRBJ1-1; D not resolved. The CDR3 is made up of 15 amino acids. Trimming cost V 6 bases and J 0 bases, with 14 bases left between them. The germline V gene has CDR1 KGHSH and CDR2 LQKENI. CDR3 protein: CASSPAAQLNTEAFF. The CDR3 region has the DNA TGTGCCAGCTCGCCCGCAGCCCAGCTGAACACTGAAGCTTTCTTT.

At least ten counts were recorded for this clonotype. The CDR3 DNA sequence: TGCAGCGTCATGAGGGAAAACCAAGAGACCCAGTACTTC. This sequence encodes CSVMRENQETQYF. The chain links TRBV29-1 to TRBJ2-5; D may be TRBD2 (5 bases). Germline CDR1 reads SQVTM; CDR2 reads ANQGSEA. V gave up 6 bases and J gave up 0 bases, with 11 bases separating them. The CDR3 has 13 amino acids.

The chain employs TRBV7-9 and TRBJ2-1, with D maybe TRBD2 (7 bases). Germline V gene sequence: CDR1 SEHNR, CDR2 FQNEAQ (reference sequence). The CDR3 is 14 amino acids. V lost 1 base to trimming and J lost 9 bases, with 13 bases between them. The CDR3 DNA reads TGTGCCAGCAGCTTAGTGGGGGGGCCGAGTGAGCAGTTCTTC. This codes for CASSLVGGPSEQFF.

This clonotype showed up just a few times. V usage is TRBV4-3 and J usage is TRBJ1-1; the D is unclear. This CDR3 is built from 15 residues. With 4 bases removed from V and 1 base from J, the gap between germline ends came to 13 bases. The germline gives CDR1 LGHNA, CDR2 YSLEER. The CDR3 nucleotides read TGCGCCAGCAGCCGGACCGGTCCGCCGAACACTGAAGCTTTCTTT. It is translated as CASSRTGPPNTEAFF.

This clonotype occurred many times. The chain recombines TRBV9 with TRBJ2-4; TRBD2 aligns across 7 bases. This CDR3 contains 15 residues. Germline V gene lookup returns CDR1 SGDLS and CDR2 YYNGEE. The V segment lost 0 bases and the J segment 5 bases; nucleotides outside the gene matches: 5. The DNA for the CDR3 is TGTGCCAGCAGCGTAGGGGGGACTAACCAAAACATTCAGTACTTC. Translation gives CASSVGGTNQNIQYF.

At least ten counts were recorded for this clonotype. This chain joins TRBV7-2 and TRBJ2-7; D is unclear. Germline V lookup: CDR1 SGHTA, CDR2 FQGNSA. V was pared by 2 bases and J by 2 bases, with 10 bases between. The CDR3 totals 14 residues. The CDR3 protein is CASSLSPGPYEQYF. The CDR3, as DNA: TGTGCCAGCAGCTTAAGTCCCGGTCCCTACGAGCAGTACTTC. Full variable domain (outside the CDR3, taken from reference TRBV7-2 and TRBJ2-7): GAGVSQSPSNKVTEKGKDVELRCDPISGHTALYWYRQSLGQGLEFLIYFQGNSAPDKSGLPSDRFSAERTGGSVSTLTIQRTQQEDSAVYLCASSLSPGPYEQYFGPGTRLTVT.

The chain has TRBV6-6 and TRBJ2-3; no definite D call. The V end was cut by 2 bases, the J end by 4 bases, with 4 bases between. The CDR3 length is 12 residues. Germline V gives CDR1 MNHNY, CDR2 SVGAGI (reference sequence). In DNA form, the CDR3 reads TGTGCCAGCAGTTACGGGCCAGATACGCAGTATTTT. Translated, it gives CASSYGPDTQYF.

This clonotype was observed at least ten times. J is TRBJ1-1 and V is TRBV14; D gene ambiguous. The length of the CDR3 is 11 residues. V lost 2 bases, J lost 8 bases, and 6 bases lay in between. Germline CDR1 and CDR2: SGHDN and FVKESK. CDR3 protein: CASSQSAEAFF. The CDR3 nucleotides are TGTGCCAGCAGCCAATCGGCCGAAGCTTTCTTT.

There are many counts of this clonotype. This sequence joins TRBV7-9 and TRBJ2-3; D ambiguous. V lost 4 bases, J lost 0 bases, and 5 bases lay in between. The CDR3 has 13 residues. Germline-derived CDR1 and CDR2 are SEHNR and FQNEAQ (reference sequence). DNA for the CDR3: TGTGCCAGCAGCTCCTCTAGCACAGATACGCAGTATTTT. Translating gives CASSSSSTDTQYF. Based on the CDR3 plus reference TRBV7-9 and TRBJ2-3, the full variable domain is DTGVSQNPRHKITKRGQNVTFRCDPISEHNRLYWYRQTLGQGPEFLTYFQNEAQLEKSRLLSDRFSAERPKGSFSTLEIQRTEQGDSAMYLCASSSSSTDTQYFGPGTRLTVL.

This clonotype was counted many times. J is TRBJ1-3 and V is TRBV7-2; no reliable D call. Germline V gene sequence: CDR1 SGHTA, CDR2 FQGNSA. The CDR3 runs 14 residues. V dropped 1 base and J dropped 3 bases, with 7 bases sitting between them. The CDR3 is CASSLDVSGNTIYF. The CDR3 DNA reads TGTGCCAGCAGCTTAGACGTCAGTGGAAACACCATATATTTT.

This clonotype has a count of ten or more. The chain is built from TRBV14 and TRBJ1-1, with 8 positions matching TRBD1. The junction had 4 bases not matched to a gene; V was cut back by 1 base and J by 0 bases. CDR1 and CDR2 (germline): SGHDN, FVKESK. CDR3 length equals 16 residues. The CDR3: CASSQAGGGMNTEAFF. CDR3 sequence (DNA): TGTGCCAGCAGCCAAGCAGGGGGCGGCATGAACACTGAAGCTTTCTTT.

This clonotype came up many times. The chain carries TRBV25-1 and TRBJ1-3; TRBD1 matches at 10 bases. Germline V gene data show CDR1 as MGHDK and CDR2 as SYGVNS. The CDR3 is made up of 18 amino acids. V dropped 7 bases and J dropped 2; count of bases not matched to a gene: 14. The CDR3: CASKGQGIGNLPGNTIYF. CDR3 coding DNA: TGTGCCAGCAAGGGACAGGGGATAGGCAACCTCCCTGGAAACACCATATATTTT.

This clonotype was observed a few times. This chain connects TRBV28 to TRBJ1-1; D is possibly TRBD1 (5 bases). Germline values: CDR1 MDHEN, CDR2 SYDVKM. The CDR3 contains 12 residues. The V end was cut by 5 bases, the J end by 4 bases, with 8 bases between. In DNA form, the CDR3 reads TGTGCCAGCAGTCGGACATTCACTGAAGCTTTCTTT. Its protein product is CASSRTFTEAFF. The variable domain in full, completed from reference TRBV28 and TRBJ1-1, reads DVKVTQSSRYLVKRTGEKVFLECVQDMDHENMFWYRQDPGLGLRLIYFSYDVKMKEKGDIPEGYSVSREKKERFSLILESASTNQTSMYLCASSRTFTEAFFGQGTRLTVV.

This clonotype was counted ten times or more. The chain has TRBV7-9 and TRBJ1-1; D is unresolved. Trimming left V 8 bases short and J 1 base short, with 14 bases between. The V gene's germline CDR1 is SEHNR and CDR2 FQNEAQ (reference sequence). CDR3 size: 14 residues. CDR3 amino acids: CASADTGRNTEAFF. As DNA, the CDR3 is TGTGCCAGCGCGGATACGGGCCGGAACACTGAAGCTTTCTTT.

This clonotype appeared many times. The J gene is TRBJ1-6, the V gene TRBV12-3 or TRBV12-4; the match to TRBD1 covers 10 bases. The CDR3 totals 14 residues. With V trimmed by 5 bases and J by 9 bases, 4 bases remained unmatched. The DNA of the CDR3 is TGTGCCAGCAGTGGGACAGGGGATACTTCACCCCTCCACTTT. It specifies CASSGTGDTSPLHF.